Given below is one T cell receptor (beta chain) in context. This specimen belongs to a study of blood T cell repertoires in COVID-19. Study-level background: From T cells, B-cell-depleted T cells, or PBMCs came the material, which was cDNA or gDNA.

In Seattle, patients joined the study during active infection and were tracked longitudinally. Original processing notes: Amplification from reference gene primers served as the basis for estimated nucleated cell counts. The data were produced by immunoSEQ multiplex PCR, yet TCRdb's version contains in-frame clones alone and is incomplete. V, J and clone size were drawn from that table, and D and trimming were deduced from the DNA. This sample carries hundreds of thousands of clones, about 90% of them seen once, and the ten largest clones take approximately 7.4%. V was pared by 0 bases and J by 7 bases, with 15 bases between. This CDR3 has 15 amino acids. Germline V lookup: CDR1 LNHNV, CDR2 YYDKDF (reference sequence).

The V gene is TRBV15, the J gene TRBJ1-2; D remains unclear. The origin of this receptor is a woman in her 70s with COVID-19, enrolled during active disease. Sample: peripheral blood. The CDR3 region is CATSRDLGLLAGYTF. CDR3 nucleotides: TGTGCCACCAGCAGAGATCTTGGATTATTAGCTGGCTACACCTTC.